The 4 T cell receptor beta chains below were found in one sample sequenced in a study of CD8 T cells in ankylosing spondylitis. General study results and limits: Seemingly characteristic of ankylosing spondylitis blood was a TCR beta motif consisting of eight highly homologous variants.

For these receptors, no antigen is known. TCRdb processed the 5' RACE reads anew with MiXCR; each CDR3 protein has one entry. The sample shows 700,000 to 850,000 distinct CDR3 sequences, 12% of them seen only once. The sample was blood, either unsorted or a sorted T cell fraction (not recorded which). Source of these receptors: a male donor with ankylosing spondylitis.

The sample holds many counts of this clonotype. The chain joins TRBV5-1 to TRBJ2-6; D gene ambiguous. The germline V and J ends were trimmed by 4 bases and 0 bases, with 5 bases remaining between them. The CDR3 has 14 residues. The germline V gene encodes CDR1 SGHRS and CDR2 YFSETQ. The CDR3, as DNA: TGCGCCAGCAGCCAAAGCTCTGGGGCCAACGTCCTGACTTTC. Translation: CASSQSSGANVLTF.

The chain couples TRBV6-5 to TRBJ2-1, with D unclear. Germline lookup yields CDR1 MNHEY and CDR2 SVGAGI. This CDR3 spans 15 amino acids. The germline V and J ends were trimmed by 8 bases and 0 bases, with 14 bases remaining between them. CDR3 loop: CASHHSVRSYNEQFF. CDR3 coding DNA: TGTGCCAGCCATCACTCGGTTCGCTCCTACAATGAGCAGTTCTTC.

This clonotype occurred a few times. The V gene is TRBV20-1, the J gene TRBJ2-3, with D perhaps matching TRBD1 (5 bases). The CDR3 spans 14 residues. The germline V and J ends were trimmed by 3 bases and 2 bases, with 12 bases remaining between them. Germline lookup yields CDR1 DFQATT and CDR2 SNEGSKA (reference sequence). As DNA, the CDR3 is TGCAGTGCTAGTCGACAGCGAAACACAGATACGCAGTATTTT. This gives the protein CSASRQRNTDTQYF.

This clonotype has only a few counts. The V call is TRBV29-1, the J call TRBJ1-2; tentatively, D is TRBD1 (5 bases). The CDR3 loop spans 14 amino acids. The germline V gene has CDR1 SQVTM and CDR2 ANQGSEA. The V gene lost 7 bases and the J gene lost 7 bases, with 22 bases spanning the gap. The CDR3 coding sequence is TGCAGCGGATCATTCGCCTTTCAGGGAACTGGCTACACCTTC. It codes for CSGSFAFQGTGYTF.